This TCR beta chain stems from a study of T-cell reconstitution after alpha-beta-depleted transplantation in children. The authors prepared the TCRbeta library with unique molecular identifiers. TCRdb re-analysed the PCR reads in MiXCR, keeping a single row per CDR3 protein. This sample yields hundreds of thousands of distinct CDR3 sequences, of which about 18% are seen a single time; more than 2.5% belongs to the top ten. This clonotype was seen a handful of times. This CDR3 region has 14 residues. The J segment lost 3 bases and the V segment lost 3 bases, leaving 5 bases of the junction unmatched. Germline CDR1 reads KGHSH; CDR2 reads LQKENI.

The clonotype was recovered from a human donor who donated a stem cell graft to a child with acute lymphoblastic leukemia. Sequences were derived from PBMCs from the stem cell graft donor, sampled from the stem cell graft. The chain links TRBV18 to TRBJ2-7; TRBD1 matches 7 bases. The CDR3 bases are TGTGCCAGCTCACCGGACAGGACCGTCTACGAGCAGTACTTC. Amino acids: CASSPDRTVYEQYF.